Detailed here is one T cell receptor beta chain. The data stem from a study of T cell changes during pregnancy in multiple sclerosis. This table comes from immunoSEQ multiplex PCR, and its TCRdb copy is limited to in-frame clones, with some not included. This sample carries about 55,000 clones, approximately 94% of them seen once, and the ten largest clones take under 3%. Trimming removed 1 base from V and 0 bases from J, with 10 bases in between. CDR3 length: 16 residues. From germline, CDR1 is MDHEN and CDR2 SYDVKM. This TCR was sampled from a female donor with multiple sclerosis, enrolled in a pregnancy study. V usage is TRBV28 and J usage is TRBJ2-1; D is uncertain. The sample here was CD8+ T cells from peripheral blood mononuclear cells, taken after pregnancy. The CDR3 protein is CASSLFAVSSYNEQFF. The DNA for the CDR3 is TGTGCCAGCAGTTTATTTGCGGTAAGCTCCTACAATGAGCAGTTCTTC.